The sequence of this TCR beta chain was determined in a study of naive and memory T cell subsets. Germline CDR1 and CDR2: SGHNT and YYREEE (reference sequence). V trimming: 4 bases; J trimming: 7 bases; junction bases outside the gene matches: 11. This CDR3 contains 15 residues. Two oligonucleotides, mixed equimolar, formed the beta constant-region primer covering TRBC1 and TRBC2. TCRdb ran MiXCR on the UMI-ligation and nested PCR reads and lists one entry per CDR3 protein. The sample has some 36,000 distinct CDR3 sequences; about an eighth are singletons. This sequence originates from a human donor in good health. The V call is TRBV5-4, the J call TRBJ2-1; 7 bases agree with TRBD2. Sequences were obtained from effector memory CD4+ T cells from blood. Regarding subset: effector memory, CD45RA- CD27-. The CDR3 nucleotides read TGTGCCAGCAGCCCCAGCGGGACTCGAACGAATGAGCAGTTCTTC. The encoded protein is CASSPSGTRTNEQFF.